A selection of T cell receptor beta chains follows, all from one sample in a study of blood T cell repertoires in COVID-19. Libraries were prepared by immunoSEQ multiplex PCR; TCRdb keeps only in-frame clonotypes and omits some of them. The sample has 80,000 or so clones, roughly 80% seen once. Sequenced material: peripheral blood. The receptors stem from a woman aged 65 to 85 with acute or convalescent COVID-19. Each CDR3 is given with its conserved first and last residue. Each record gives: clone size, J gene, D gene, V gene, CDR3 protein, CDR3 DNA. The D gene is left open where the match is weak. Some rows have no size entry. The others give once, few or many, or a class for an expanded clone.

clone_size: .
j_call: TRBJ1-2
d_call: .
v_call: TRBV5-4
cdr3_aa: CASSIPSTRSGYTF
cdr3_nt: TGTGCCAGCAGCATCCCGTCCACCAGGTCTGGCTACACCTTC

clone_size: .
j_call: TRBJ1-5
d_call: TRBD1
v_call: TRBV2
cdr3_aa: CASSEGTEKRPQHF
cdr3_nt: TGTGCCAGCAGTGAGGGGACAGAGAAGCGGCCCCAGCATTTT

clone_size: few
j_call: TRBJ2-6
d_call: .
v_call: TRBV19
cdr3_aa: CASSGGANVLTF
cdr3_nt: TGTGCCAGTAGCGGTGGGGCCAACGTCCTGACTTTC

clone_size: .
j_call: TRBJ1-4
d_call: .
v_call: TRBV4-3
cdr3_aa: CASSQEPGSNEKLFF
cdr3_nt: TGCGCCAGCAGCCAAGAACCAGGATCTAATGAAAAACTGTTTTTT

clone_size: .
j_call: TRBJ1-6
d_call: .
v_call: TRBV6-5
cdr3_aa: CASRGGTRSPLHF
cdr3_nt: TGTGCCAGCAGGGGGGGAACTCGGTCACCCCTCCACTTT

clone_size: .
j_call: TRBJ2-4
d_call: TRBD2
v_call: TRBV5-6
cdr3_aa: CASSQASGDVNIQYF
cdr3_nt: TGTGCCAGCAGCCAGGCTAGCGGGGATGTGAACATTCAGTACTTC

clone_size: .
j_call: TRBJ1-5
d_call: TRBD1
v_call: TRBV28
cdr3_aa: CASRRDSSNQPQHF
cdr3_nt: TGTGCCAGCAGACGGGACAGTAGCAATCAGCCCCAGCATTTT

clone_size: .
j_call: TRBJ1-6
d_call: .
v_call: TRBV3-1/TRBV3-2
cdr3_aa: CASSLEGQNSPLHF
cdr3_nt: TGTGCCAGCAGCTTGGAGGGGCAAAATTCACCCCTCCACTTT

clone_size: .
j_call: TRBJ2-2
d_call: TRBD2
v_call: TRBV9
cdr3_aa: CASGGDNTGELFF
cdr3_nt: TGTGCCAGCGGGGGGGACAACACCGGGGAGCTGTTTTTT

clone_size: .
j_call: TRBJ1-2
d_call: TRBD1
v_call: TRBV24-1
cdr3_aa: CATSDSRQGSNYGYTF
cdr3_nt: TGTGCCACCAGTGATTCCCGACAGGGGTCTAACTATGGCTACACCTTC

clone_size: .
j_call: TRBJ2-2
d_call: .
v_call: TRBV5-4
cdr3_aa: CASSLGQFNTGELFF
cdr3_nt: TGTGCCAGCAGCTTGGGACAGTTTAACACCGGGGAGCTGTTTTTT

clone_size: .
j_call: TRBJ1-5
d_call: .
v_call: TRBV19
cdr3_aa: CASSALGDQPQHF
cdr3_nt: TGTGCCAGCAGCGCGTTAGGGGATCAGCCCCAGCATTTT

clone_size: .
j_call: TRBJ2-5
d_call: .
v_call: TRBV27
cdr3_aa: CAGSLSTAGETQYF
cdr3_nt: TGTGCCGGCAGTTTATCTACTGCGGGTGAGACCCAGTACTTC

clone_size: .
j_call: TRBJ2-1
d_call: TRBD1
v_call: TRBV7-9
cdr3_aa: CASSPPDRSHNEQFF
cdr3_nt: TGTGCCAGCAGCCCCCCGGACAGGTCCCACAATGAGCAGTTCTTC

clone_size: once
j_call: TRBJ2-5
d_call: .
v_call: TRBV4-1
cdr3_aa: CASSQPGRGAETQYF
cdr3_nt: TGCGCCAGCAGCCAACCGGGACGGGGGGCAGAGACCCAGTACTTC

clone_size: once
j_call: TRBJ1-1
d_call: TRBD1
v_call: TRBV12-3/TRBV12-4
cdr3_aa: CASRDRMNTEAFF
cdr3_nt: TGTGCCAGCAGGGACAGGATGAACACTGAAGCTTTCTTT

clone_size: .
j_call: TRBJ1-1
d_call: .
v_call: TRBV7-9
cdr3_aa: CASSLGVGHDGFF
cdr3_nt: TGTGCCAGCAGCTTAGGGGTGGGACATGACGGTTTCTTT

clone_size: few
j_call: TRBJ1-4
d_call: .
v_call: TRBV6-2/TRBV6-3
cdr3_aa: CASSPSSGRRLFF
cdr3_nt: TGTGCCAGCAGTCCCTCCTCGGGGAGACGACTGTTTTTT

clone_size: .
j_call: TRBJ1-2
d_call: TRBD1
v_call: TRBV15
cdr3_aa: CATSRDKGQGSSGYTF
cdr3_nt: TGTGCCACCAGCAGAGACAAAGGACAGGGGAGCTCTGGCTACACCTTC

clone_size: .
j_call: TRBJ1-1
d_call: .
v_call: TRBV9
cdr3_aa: CASSVDRNTEAFF
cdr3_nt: TGTGCCAGCAGCGTAGACAGGAACACTGAAGCTTTCTTT

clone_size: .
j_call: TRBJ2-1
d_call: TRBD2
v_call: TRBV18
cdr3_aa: CASSPPGGSPSYNEQFF
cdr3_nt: TGTGCCAGCTCACCACCGGGGGGGTCACCCTCCTACAATGAGCAGTTCTTC

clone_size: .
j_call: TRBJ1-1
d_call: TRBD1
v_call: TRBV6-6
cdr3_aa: CASSFQATGGLRAFF
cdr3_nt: TGTGCCAGCAGTTTCCAAGCGACAGGGGGCTTGCGGGCTTTCTTT

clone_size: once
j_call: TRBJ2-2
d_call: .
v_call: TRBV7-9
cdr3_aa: CASRLEAGTGELFF
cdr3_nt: TGTGCCAGCAGACTAGAGGCGGGGACCGGGGAGCTGTTTTTT

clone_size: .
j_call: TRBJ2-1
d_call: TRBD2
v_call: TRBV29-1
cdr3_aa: CSVSGVSYNEQFF
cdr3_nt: TGCAGCGTTAGCGGGGTTTCCTACAATGAGCAGTTCTTC

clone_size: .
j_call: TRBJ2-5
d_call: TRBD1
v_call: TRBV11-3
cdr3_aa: CATEDRLDSETQYF
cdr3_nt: TGTGCCACCGAGGACAGGCTTGACTCAGAGACCCAGTACTTC

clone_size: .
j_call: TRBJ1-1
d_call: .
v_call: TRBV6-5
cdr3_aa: CASLDRAGTEAFF
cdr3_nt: TGTGCCAGCCTCGACCGGGCGGGCACTGAAGCTTTCTTT

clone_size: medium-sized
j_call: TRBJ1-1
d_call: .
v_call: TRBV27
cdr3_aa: CASRYRPKNTEAFF
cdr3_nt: TGTGCCAGCAGGTACAGACCTAAGAACACTGAAGCTTTCTTT

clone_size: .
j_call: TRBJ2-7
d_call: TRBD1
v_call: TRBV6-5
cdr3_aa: CASSPEGDRSYEQYF
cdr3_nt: TGTGCCAGCAGTCCTGAGGGGGACAGAAGTTACGAGCAGTACTTC

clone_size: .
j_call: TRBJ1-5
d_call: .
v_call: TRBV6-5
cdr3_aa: CASSQNQPQHF
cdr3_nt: TGTGCCAGCAGCCAGAATCAGCCCCAGCATTTT

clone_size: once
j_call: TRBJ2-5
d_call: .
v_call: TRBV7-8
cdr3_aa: CASSQPGHFGKETQYF
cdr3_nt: TGTGCCAGCAGCCAACCGGGACACTTTGGGAAAGAGACCCAGTACTTC

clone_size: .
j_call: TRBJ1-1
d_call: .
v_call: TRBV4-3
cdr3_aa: CASSQGRGVFTEAFF
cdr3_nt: TGCGCCAGCAGCCAAGGGCGCGGCGTGTTCACTGAAGCTTTCTTT

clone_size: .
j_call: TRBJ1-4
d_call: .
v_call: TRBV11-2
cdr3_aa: CASQSGLVDPINEKLFF
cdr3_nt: TGTGCCAGCCAATCGGGATTGGTGGACCCCATAAATGAAAAACTGTTTTTT

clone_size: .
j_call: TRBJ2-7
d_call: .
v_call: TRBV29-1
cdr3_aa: CSVEAGTPHEQYF
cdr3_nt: TGCAGCGTTGAAGCCGGGACTCCACACGAGCAGTACTTC

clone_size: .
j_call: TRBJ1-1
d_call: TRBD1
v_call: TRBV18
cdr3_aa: CASSPDPDRATEAFF
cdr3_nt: TGTGCCAGCTCACCAGACCCCGACAGGGCAACTGAAGCTTTCTTT

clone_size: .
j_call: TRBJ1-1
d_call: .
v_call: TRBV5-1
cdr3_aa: CASSLGQQNTEAFF
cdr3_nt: TGCGCCAGCAGCTTGGGACAGCAGAACACTGAAGCTTTCTTT

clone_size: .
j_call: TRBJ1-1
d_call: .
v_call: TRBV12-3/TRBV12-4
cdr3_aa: CASSLGGRGAFF
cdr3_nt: TGTGCCAGCAGTTTGGGCGGGAGAGGAGCTTTCTTT

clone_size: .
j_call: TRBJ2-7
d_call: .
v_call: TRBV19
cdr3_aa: CASSLGQDRTF
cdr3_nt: TGTGCCAGTAGCCTGGGACAAGACAGAACCTTC

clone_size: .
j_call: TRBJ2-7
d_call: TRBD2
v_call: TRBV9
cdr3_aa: CASSLRGGYEQYF
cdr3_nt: TGTGCCAGCAGCTTGCGGGGGGGATACGAGCAGTACTTC

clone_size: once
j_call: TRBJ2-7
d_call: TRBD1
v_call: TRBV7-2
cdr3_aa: CASSPDRTSYEQYF
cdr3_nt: TGTGCCAGCAGCCCGGACAGGACTTCCTACGAGCAGTACTTC

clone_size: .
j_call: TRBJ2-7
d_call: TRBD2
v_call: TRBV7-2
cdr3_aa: CASSSPGLAGYSYEQYF
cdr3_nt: TGTGCCAGCAGCTCTCCGGGACTAGCGGGTTACTCCTACGAGCAGTACTTC